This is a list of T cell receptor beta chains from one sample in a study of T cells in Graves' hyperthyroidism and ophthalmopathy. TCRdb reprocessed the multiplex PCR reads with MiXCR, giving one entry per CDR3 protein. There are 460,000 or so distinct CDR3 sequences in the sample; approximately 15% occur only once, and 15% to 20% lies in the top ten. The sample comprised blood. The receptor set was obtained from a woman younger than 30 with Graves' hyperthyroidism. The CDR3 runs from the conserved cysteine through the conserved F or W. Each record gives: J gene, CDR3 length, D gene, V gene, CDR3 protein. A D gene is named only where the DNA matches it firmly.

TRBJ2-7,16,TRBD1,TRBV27,CASSYIQGQLAYEQYF
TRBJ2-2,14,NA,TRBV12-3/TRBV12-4,CASSLDDSAGELFF
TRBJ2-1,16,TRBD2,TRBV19,CASSRMTSGSVNEQFF
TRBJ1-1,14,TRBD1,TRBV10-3,CAISDRTGNAEAFF
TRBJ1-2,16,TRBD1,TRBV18,CASPCPLGQGDYGYTF
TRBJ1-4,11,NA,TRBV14,CASSPRGRLFF
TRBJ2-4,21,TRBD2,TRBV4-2,CASSHRAGTSDRAGAKNIQYF
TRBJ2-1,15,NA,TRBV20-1,CSAHTPGRGYNEQFF
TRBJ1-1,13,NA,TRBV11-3,CASSPDGDTEAFF
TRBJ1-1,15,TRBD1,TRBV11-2,CASSMTGGSNTEALF
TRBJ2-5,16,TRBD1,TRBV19,CASSPSGTAYQETQYF
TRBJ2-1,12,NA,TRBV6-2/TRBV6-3,CASSVLGNEQFF
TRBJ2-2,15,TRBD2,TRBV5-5,CASSLPHGGTGELFF
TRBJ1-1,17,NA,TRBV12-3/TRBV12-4,CASSFGAARLVNTEAFF
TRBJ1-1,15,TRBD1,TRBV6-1,CASSYGQGSNTEAFF
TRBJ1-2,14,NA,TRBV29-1,CSVEDWEGIYGYTF
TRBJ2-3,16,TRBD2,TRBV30,CAWSPVGLAVADTQYF
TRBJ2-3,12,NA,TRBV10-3,CAIRPDGDTQYF
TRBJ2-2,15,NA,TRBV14,CASSQAGLRTGELFF
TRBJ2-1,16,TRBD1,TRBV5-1,CASSLGQGPSYNEQFF
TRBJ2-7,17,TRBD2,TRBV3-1,CASSPSRTGGGPYEQYF
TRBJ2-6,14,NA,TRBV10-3,CAISEGSGANVLTF
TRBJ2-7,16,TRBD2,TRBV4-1,CASSYSGTSGRYEQYF
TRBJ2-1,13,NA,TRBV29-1,CSVSGSLYNEQFF
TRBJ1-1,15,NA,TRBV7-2,CASSQRSRDRRQAFF
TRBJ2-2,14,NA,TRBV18,CASSPEVNTGELFF
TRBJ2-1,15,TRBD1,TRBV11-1,CASSLVTGSYNEQFF
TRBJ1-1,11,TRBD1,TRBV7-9,CASKTGGEAFF
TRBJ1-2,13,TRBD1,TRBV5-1,CASSGDRPYGYTF
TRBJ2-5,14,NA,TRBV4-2,CASSQDWAQETQYF
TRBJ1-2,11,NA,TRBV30,CAWSGGSGYTF
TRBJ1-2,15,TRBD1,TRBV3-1,CASSQVSGTGGAYTF